This T cell receptor (beta chain) was recorded in a study of memory CD8 T cells in hepatitis C reinfection. Noted time point: late/post reinfection, 12 to 24 weeks after detection. No in vitro expansion preceded TCR sequencing of the sorted cells. Points on this clone: Its antigen remains unidentified.

Clones were sequenced by immunoSEQ multiplex PCR, and TCRdb holds only the in-frame ones, with some missing. Of tens of thousands of clones in the sample, roughly 89% were seen once. The CDR3 is 13 residues long. Trimming took off 6 bases at V and 6 bases at J, with 12 bases between the two ends. The germline gives CDR1 MNHEY, CDR2 SMNVEV (reference sequence). Findings and limits, study-wide: Only four to six donors prevented definitive conclusions about public clonotypes.

The V call is TRBV27, the J call TRBJ2-1, with D maybe TRBD2 (6 bases). Sequencing was performed on naive CD8+ T cells sorted from blood. The TCR was taken from a man between 18 and 29 years old with hepatitis C virus infection. CDR3 loop: CASREGLSNEQFF. The CDR3 nucleotides are TGTGCCAGCAGGGAGGGCCTTTCCAATGAGCAGTTCTTC.